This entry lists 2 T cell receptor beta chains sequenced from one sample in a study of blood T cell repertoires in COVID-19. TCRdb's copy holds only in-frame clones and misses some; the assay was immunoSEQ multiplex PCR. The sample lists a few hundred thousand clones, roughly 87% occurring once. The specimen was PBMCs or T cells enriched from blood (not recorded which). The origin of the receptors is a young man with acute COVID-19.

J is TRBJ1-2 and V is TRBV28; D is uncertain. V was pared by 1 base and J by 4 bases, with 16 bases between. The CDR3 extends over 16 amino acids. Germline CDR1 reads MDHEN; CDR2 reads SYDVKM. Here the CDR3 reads CASSLYAIKSLYGYTF. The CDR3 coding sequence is TGTGCCAGCAGTTTATATGCGATTAAGTCTCTCTATGGCTACACCTTC.

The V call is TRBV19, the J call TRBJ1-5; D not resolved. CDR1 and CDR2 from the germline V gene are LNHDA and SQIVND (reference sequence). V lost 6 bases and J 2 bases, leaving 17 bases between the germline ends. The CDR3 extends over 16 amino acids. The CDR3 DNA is TGTGCCAGTAGCGGAGGACCAGGAACGGGCAATCAGCCCCAGCATTTT. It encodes CASSGGPGTGNQPQHF.